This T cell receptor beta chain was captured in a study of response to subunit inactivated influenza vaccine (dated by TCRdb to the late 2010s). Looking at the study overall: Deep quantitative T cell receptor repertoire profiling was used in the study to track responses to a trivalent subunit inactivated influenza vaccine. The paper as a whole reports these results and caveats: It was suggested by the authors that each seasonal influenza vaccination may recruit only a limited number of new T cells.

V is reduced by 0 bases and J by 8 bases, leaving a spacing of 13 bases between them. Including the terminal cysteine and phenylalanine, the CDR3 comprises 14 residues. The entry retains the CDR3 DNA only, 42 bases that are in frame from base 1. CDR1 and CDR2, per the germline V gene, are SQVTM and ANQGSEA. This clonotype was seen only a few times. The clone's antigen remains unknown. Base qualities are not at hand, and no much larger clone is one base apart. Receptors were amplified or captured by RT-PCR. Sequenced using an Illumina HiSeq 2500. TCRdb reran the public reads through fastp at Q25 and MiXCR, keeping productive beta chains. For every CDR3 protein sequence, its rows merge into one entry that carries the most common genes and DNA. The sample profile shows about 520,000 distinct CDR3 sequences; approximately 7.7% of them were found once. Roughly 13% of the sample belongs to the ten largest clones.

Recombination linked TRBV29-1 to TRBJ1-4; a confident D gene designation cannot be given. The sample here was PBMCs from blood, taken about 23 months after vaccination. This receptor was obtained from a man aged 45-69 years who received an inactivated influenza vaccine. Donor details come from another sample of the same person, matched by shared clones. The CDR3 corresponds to CSVEDPREREKLFF. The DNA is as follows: TGCAGCGTTGAAGATCCTAGGGAGCGAGAAAAACTGTTTTTT.